A single sample is the source of the 10 T cell receptor beta chains below, sequenced in a study of early T cells in non-severe SARS-CoV-2 infection. TCRdb fed the 5' RACE reads into MiXCR, producing one record per CDR3 protein. The sample carries 55,000 to 75,000 distinct CDR3 sequences, around 13% recorded once. The sample comprised whole blood. These receptors originate from an adult who was a healthcare worker with PCR-confirmed SARS-CoV-2 infection or an uninfected control (not recorded which).

This clonotype was detected ten times or more. V gene TRBV5-1 combines with J gene TRBJ2-3; D perhaps matches TRBD2 (6 bases). V lost 7 bases and J 7 bases, leaving 13 bases between the germline ends. From germline, CDR1 is SGHRS and CDR2 YFSETQ. This CDR3 has 12 amino acids. The CDR3 nucleotides read TGCGCCAGCCGAAGTGGGGGGAATACGCAGTATTTT. It encodes CASRSGGNTQYF.

This clonotype was seen at least ten times. J is TRBJ2-2 and V is TRBV12-3 or TRBV12-4; perhaps TRBD2 as D (5 bases). This CDR3 contains 15 residues. Trimming shortened V by 5 bases and J by 3 bases, and 13 bases separated the two germline ends. CDR3 nucleotide sequence: TGTGCCAGCAGTCTCCAGGACTGGTACACCGGGGAGCTGTTTTTT. Amino acid sequence: CASSLQDWYTGELFF.

This clonotype was counted at least ten times. V usage is TRBV20-1 and J usage is TRBJ1-2; no reliable D call. This CDR3 region has 14 residues. CDR1 is DFQATT and CDR2 is SNEGSKA in the germline V gene (reference sequence). The V end was cut by 1 base, the J end by 0 bases, with 9 bases between. CDR3 amino acids: CSARGAIANYGYTF. CDR3 DNA sequence: TGCAGTGCTAGAGGGGCTATAGCTAACTATGGCTACACCTTC.

Turning to this clonotype: A read error may produce the germline difference seen at one junction end. V is TRBV5-1 and J is TRBJ2-5; D gene unclear. This CDR3 has 14 amino acids. Germline-derived CDR1 and CDR2 are SGHRS and YFSETQ. CDR3 amino acids: CASSLDSSQDTQYF. Written as DNA, the CDR3 is TGCGCCAGCAGCTTGGACAGTAGCCAAGATACCCAGTACTTC.

This clonotype was detected ten times or more. The chain has TRBV7-6 and TRBJ2-7; D is unclear. V was clipped by 4 bases and J by 4 bases, with 17 bases between them. Germline CDR1 and CDR2: SGHVS and FNYEAQ. This CDR3 is 15 amino acids long. Here the CDR3 DNA reads TGTGCCAGCAGCTCATCCTTAGGATCCGGGTACGAGCAGTACTTC. Its translation is CASSSSLGSGYEQYF.

V is TRBV28 and J is TRBJ1-1, with a weak D call TRBD1 (5 bases). Germline CDR1 is MDHEN and CDR2 is SYDVKM. V lost 5 bases and J 3 bases, leaving 13 bases between the germline ends. The CDR3 contains 14 residues. This CDR3 reads CASSRGGMDTEAFF. The CDR3 DNA reads as TGTGCCAGCAGTCGCGGGGGGATGGACACTGAAGCTTTCTTT. The full variable domain, in which reference TRBV28 and TRBJ1-1 provide the parts outside the CDR3, is DVKVTQSSRYLVKRTGEKVFLECVQDMDHENMFWYRQDPGLGLRLIYFSYDVKMKEKGDIPEGYSVSREKKERFSLILESASTNQTSMYLCASSRGGMDTEAFFGQGTRLTVV.

This clonotype was counted ten times or more. CDR3 DNA: TGTGCCAGCAGTCCCCGGTTGGCGGACGCCTACGAGCAGTACTTC. Translated, it gives CASSPRLADAYEQYF. This sequence joins TRBV6-6 and TRBJ2-7; D is uncertain. The CDR3 loop spans 15 amino acids. In germline, CDR1 is MNHNY, CDR2 SVGAGI (reference sequence). V dropped 5 bases and J dropped 2 bases, with 16 bases sitting between them.

This clonotype was counted ten times or more. The V call is TRBV12-3 or TRBV12-4, the J call TRBJ2-7; perhaps TRBD2 as D (5 bases). V gave up 6 bases and J gave up 2 bases, with 14 bases separating them. The CDR3 has 14 residues. The DNA of the CDR3 is TGTGCCAGCAGCTCCGGGGTCGGAACCTACGAGCAGTACTTC. This translates into CASSSGVGTYEQYF.

This clonotype was recorded at least ten times. Here the CDR3 reads CSARTRTSGRTDTQYF. The CDR3 DNA reads TGCAGTGCTAGAACGCGGACTAGCGGGAGGACAGATACGCAGTATTTT. The chain links TRBV20-1 to TRBJ2-3, with TRBD2 identical over 14 bases. Germline values: CDR1 DFQATT, CDR2 SNEGSKA (reference sequence). This CDR3 is built from 16 residues. J gave up 3 bases and V 2 bases, and 4 bases lay outside the gene matches.

This clonotype was counted a few times. The chain has TRBV29-1 and TRBJ2-7; D tentatively fits TRBD1 or TRBD2 (5 bases each). The germline V gene has CDR1 SQVTM and CDR2 ANQGSEA. CDR3 size: 12 residues. V shed 7 bases and J shed 7 bases, with 17 bases lying between them. The CDR3 DNA is TGCAGCGCAAACTTGGGACCGAGAGAGCAGTACTTC. Protein sequence: CSANLGPREQYF.